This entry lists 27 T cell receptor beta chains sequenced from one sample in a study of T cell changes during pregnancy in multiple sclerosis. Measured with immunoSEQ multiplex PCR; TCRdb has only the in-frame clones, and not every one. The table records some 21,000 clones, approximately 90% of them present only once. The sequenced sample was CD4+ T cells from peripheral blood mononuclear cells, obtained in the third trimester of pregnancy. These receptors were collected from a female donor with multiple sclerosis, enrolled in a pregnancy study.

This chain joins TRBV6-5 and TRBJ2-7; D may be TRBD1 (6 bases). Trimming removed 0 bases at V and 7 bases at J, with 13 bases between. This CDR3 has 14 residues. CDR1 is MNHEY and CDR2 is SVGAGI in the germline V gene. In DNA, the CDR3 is TGTGCCAGCAGTTACTCCCAGGGGTCAGGAGAGCAGTACTTC. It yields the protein CASSYSQGSGEQYF.

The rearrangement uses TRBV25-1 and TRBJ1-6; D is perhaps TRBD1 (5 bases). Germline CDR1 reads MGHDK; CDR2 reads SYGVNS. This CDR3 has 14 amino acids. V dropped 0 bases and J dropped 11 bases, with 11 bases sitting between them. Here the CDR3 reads CASSEYQEGTPLHF. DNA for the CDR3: TGTGCCAGCAGTGAATATCAGGAGGGGACACCCCTCCACTTT. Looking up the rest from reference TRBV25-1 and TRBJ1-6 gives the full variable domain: EADIYQTPRYLVIGTGKKITLECSQTMGHDKMYWYQQDPGMELHLIHYSYGVNSTEKGDLSSESTVSRIRTEHFPLTLESARPSHTSQYLCASSEYQEGTPLHFGNGTRLTVT.

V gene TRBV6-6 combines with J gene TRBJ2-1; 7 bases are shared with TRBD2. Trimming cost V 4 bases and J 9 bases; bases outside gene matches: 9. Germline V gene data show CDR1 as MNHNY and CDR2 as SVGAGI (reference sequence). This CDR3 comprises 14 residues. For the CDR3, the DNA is TGTGCCAGCAGTTTCTTGACTAGCACGGGTGAGCAGTTCTTC. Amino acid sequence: CASSFLTSTGEQFF.

The CDR3 coding sequence is TGTGCCACGGGACAGAACACCGGGGAGCTGTTTTTT. This encodes CATGQNTGELFF. V and J are TRBV10-3 and TRBJ2-2; a possible D gene is TRBD1 (6 bases). Trimming pared 10 bases from V and 1 base from J, leaving 7 bases between. CDR3 length equals 12 residues. Germline values: CDR1 ENHRY, CDR2 SYGVKD.

As DNA, the CDR3 is TGTGCCAGCAGACCCCCTGGGGGGGGTGAGGCTTTCTTT. Translating it yields CASRPPGGGEAFF. This chain connects TRBV6-5 to TRBJ1-1, with D tentatively TRBD1 (5 bases). This CDR3 has 13 residues. CDR1 MNHEY and CDR2 SVGAGI come from the germline V gene. Trimming left V 6 bases short and J 11 bases short, with 19 bases between.

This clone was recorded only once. The CDR3: CASSLPDSTIQYF. The CDR3 DNA reads TGTGCCAGCAGTTTACCCGACAGTACCATTCAGTACTTC. This chain uses TRBV28 with TRBJ2-4, with D maybe TRBD1 (5 bases). CDR1 and CDR2 (germline): MDHEN, SYDVKM. V dropped 2 bases and J dropped 9 bases, with 11 bases sitting between them. The CDR3 loop spans 13 amino acids.

The CDR3 loop is CASSPGQGGYGYTF. Here the CDR3 DNA reads TGTGCCAGCAGCCCGGGACAGGGTGGCTATGGCTACACCTTC. The genes are TRBV28 and TRBJ1-2, with 9 bases fitting TRBD1. The CDR3 is made up of 14 amino acids. With V trimmed by 6 bases and J by 4 bases, 6 bases remained unmatched. Germline lookup yields CDR1 MDHEN and CDR2 SYDVKM.

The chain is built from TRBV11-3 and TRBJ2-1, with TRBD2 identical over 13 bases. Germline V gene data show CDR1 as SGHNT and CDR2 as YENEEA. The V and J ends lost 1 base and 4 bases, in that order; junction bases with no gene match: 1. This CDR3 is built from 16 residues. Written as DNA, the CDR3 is TGTGCCAGCAGCTTAGGGACTAGCGGGGGATACAATGAGCAGTTCTTC. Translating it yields CASSLGTSGGYNEQFF.

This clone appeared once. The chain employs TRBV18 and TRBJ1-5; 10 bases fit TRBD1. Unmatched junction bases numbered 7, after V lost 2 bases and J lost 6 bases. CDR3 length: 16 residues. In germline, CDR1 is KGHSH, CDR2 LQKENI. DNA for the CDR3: TGTGCCAGCTCACCAGAGACAGGGGGCCAAATTCAGCCCCAGCATTTT. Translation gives CASSPETGGQIQPQHF.

The CDR3 region has the DNA TGCAGCGTTGGGGGCAGTACCTACGAGCAGTACTTC. As protein: CSVGGSTYEQYF. V usage is TRBV29-1 and J usage is TRBJ2-7; maybe TRBD1 (5 bases). Germline-derived CDR1 and CDR2 are SQVTM and ANQGSEA. CDR3 length: 12 residues. Trimming shortened V by 4 bases and J by 2 bases, and 9 bases separated the two germline ends.

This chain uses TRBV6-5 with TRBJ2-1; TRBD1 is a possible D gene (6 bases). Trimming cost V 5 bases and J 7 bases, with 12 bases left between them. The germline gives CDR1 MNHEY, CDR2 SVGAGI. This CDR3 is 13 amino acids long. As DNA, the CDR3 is TGTGCCAGCAGTAGGCCGACAGGAAATGAGCAGTTCTTC. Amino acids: CASSRPTGNEQFF.

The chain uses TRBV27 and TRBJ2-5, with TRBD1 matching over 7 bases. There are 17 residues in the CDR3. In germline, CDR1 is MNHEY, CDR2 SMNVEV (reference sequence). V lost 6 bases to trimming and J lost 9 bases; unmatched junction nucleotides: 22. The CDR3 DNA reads TGTGCCAGCAGCACACGTAGCCGGGACAGTCCCTACAGGGCCCAGTACTTC. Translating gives CASSTRSRDSPYRAQYF.

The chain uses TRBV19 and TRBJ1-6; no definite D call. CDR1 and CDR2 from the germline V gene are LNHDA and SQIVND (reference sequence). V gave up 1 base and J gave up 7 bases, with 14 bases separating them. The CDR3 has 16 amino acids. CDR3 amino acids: CASSIGFPGENSPLHF. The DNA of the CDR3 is TGTGCCAGTAGTATAGGATTCCCCGGAGAAAATTCACCCCTCCACTTT.

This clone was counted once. CDR3 in amino acids: CAISVGGAQETQYF. In DNA form, the CDR3 reads TGTGCCATCAGTGTTGGCGGGGCCCAAGAGACCCAGTACTTC. The V gene is TRBV10-3, the J gene TRBJ2-5; weak D call: TRBD2 (6 bases). The V gene lost 4 bases and the J gene lost 1 base, with 10 bases spanning the gap. The CDR3 sequence is 14 residues long. Germline loops: CDR1 ENHRY, CDR2 SYGVKD.

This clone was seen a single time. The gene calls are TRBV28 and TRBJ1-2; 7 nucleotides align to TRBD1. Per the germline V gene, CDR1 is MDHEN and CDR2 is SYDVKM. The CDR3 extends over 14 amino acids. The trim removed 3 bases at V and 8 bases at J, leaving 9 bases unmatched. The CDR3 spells CASSFRDRVGGYTF. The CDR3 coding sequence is TGTGCCAGCAGTTTTCGCGACAGGGTGGGAGGCTACACCTTC.

CDR3 sequence reads: CASSLVVTSGGSTDTQYF. CDR3 coding DNA: TGTGCCAGCAGCTTAGTTGTGACTAGCGGGGGCAGCACAGATACGCAGTATTTT. The chain uses TRBV7-2 and TRBJ2-3; 12 positions match TRBD2. CDR1 is SGHTA, CDR2 FQGNSA, per germline. The CDR3 runs to 18 residues. V gave up 1 base and J gave up 0 bases; unmatched junction bases: 5.

Here the CDR3 DNA reads TGTGCCACCAGCAGAGGTGGGGGGGAGGATGGCTACACCTTC. Translating gives CATSRGGGEDGYTF. The V gene is TRBV15, the J gene TRBJ1-2; D possibly corresponds to TRBD1 (5 bases). The germline V gene encodes CDR1 LNHNV and CDR2 YYDKDF (reference sequence). This CDR3 has 14 residues. V shed 1 base and J shed 6 bases, with 12 bases lying between them.

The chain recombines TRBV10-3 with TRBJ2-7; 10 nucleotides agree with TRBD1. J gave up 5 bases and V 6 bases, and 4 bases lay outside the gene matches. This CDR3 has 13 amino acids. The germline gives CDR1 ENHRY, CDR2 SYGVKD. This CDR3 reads CAISRDRGDEQYF. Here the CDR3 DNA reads TGTGCCATCAGCCGGGACAGGGGCGACGAGCAGTACTTC.

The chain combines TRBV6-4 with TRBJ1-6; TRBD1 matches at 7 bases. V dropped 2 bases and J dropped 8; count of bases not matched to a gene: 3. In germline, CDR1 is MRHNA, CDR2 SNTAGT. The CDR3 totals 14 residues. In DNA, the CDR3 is TGTGCCAGCAGTGACGGGACAGACGATTCACCCCTCCACTTT. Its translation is CASSDGTDDSPLHF.

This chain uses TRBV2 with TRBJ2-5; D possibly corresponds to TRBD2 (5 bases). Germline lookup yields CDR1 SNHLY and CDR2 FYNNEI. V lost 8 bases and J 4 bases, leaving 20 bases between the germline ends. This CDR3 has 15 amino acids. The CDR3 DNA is TGTGCCAGCTCAGAAGGGCTGGCAGGAGGAGAGACCCAGTACTTC. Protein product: CASSEGLAGGETQYF. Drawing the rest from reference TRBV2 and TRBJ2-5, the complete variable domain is EPEVTQTPSHQVTQMGQEVILRCVPISNHLYFYWYRQILGQKVEFLVSFYNNEISEKSEIFDDQFSVERPDGSNFTLKIRSTKLEDSAMYFCASSEGLAGGETQYFGPGTRLLVL.

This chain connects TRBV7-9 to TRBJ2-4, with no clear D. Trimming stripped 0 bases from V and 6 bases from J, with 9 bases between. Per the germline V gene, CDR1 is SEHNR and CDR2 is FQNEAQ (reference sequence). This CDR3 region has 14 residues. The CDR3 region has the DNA TGTGCCAGCAGCTTAGCCGTGGGCCTAAACATTCAGTACTTC. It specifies CASSLAVGLNIQYF. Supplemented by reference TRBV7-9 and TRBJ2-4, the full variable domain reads DTGVSQNPRHKITKRGQNVTFRCDPISEHNRLYWYRQTLGQGPEFLTYFQNEAQLEKSRLLSDRFSAERPKGSFSTLEIQRTEQGDSAMYLCASSLAVGLNIQYFGAGTRLSVL.

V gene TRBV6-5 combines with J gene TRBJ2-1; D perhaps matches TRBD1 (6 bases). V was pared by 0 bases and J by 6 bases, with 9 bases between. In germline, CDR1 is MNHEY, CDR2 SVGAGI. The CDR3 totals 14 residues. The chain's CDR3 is CASSYSGAGNEQFF. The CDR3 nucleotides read TGTGCCAGCAGTTACTCGGGGGCAGGCAATGAGCAGTTCTTC.

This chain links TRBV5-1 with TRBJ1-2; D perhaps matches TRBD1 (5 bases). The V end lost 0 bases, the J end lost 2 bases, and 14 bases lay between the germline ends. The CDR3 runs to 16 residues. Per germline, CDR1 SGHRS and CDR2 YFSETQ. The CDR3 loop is CASSLAPVGGNYGYTF. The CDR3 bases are TGCGCCAGCAGCTTGGCCCCAGTGGGGGGGAACTATGGCTACACCTTC. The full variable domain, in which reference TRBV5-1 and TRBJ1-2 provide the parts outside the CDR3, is KAGVTQTPRYLIKTRGQQVTLSCSPISGHRSVSWYQQTPGQGLQFLFEYFSETQRNKGNFPGRFSGRQFSNSRSEMNVSTLELGDSALYLCASSLAPVGGNYGYTFGSGTRLTVV.

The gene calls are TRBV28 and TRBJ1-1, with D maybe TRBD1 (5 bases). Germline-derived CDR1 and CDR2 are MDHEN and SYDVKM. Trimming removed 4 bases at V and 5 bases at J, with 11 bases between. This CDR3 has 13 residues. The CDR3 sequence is CASSYWTRTEAFF. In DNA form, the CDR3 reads TGTGCCAGCAGTTACTGGACACGGACTGAAGCTTTCTTT.

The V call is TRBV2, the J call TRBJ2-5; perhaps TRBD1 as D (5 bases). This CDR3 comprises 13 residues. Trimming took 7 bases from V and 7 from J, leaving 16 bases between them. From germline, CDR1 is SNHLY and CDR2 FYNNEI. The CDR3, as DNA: TGTGCCAGCACCCCAGGGCCCCTGGGGACCCAGTACTTC. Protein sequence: CASTPGPLGTQYF. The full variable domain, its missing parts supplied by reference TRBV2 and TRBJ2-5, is EPEVTQTPSHQVTQMGQEVILRCVPISNHLYFYWYRQILGQKVEFLVSFYNNEISEKSEIFDDQFSVERPDGSNFTLKIRSTKLEDSAMYFCASTPGPLGTQYFGPGTRLLVL.

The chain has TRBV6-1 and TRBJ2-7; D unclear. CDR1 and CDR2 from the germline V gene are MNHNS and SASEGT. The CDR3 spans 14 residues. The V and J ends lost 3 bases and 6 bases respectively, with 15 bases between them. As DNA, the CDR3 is TGTGCCAGCAGTGAGTTATACGGATCGGGCGAGCAGTACTTC. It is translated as CASSELYGSGEQYF.

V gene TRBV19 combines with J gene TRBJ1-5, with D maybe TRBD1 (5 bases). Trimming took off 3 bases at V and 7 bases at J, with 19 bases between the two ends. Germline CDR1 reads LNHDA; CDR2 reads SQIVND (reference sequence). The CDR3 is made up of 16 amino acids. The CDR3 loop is CASSIERQGSGQPQHF. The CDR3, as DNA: TGTGCCAGTAGTATTGAGAGGCAGGGTAGTGGCCAGCCCCAGCATTTT.